The clone carrying this TCR beta chain was seen a few times. J lost 4 bases, V lost 8 bases, and 7 bases had no gene match. This CDR3 is built from 15 residues. The germline V gene encodes CDR1 MNHEY and CDR2 SVGAGI. MiXCR, applied by TCRdb to the RACE reads, yields one record per CDR3 protein. The sample has tens of thousands of distinct CDR3 sequences; about 10% are singletons. These data belong to a study of human T cells and chemical hapten exposure. About the study: The scalp of each patient received a weekly diphenylcyclopropenone dose for the full roughly 24-week study.

Time point defined: patch test 2, 6 weeks after DPC sensitization. Treatment specified: therapeutic diphenylcyclopropenone sensitization with weekly scalp DPC. This receptor was obtained from a woman in her 30s with alopecia areata. Some clones in this sample may be carry-over from other donors' samples. The specimen was whole blood, collected in connection with sensitization to the hapten diphenylcyclopropenone (DPC). V usage is TRBV6-5 and J usage is TRBJ2-2; 10 bases are a match to TRBD2. The CDR3 here is CASVKAGGRTGELFF. Here the CDR3 DNA reads TGTGCCAGCGTCAAAGCGGGGGGGCGCACCGGGGAGCTGTTTTTT.